The T cell receptor beta chain described here comes from a study of T cell repertoires in cytomegalovirus infection. Overall study: CMV infection plus the matching HLA type was flagged by public TCR beta signatures. Findings and caveats of the study: Adding up the frequency of public TCR beta families identified people who carried CMV plus the relevant HLA.

TCRdb re-derived calls from the reads in MiXCR, one entry per CDR3 protein. The table has 60,000 to 85,000 distinct CDR3 sequences, roughly 20% seen once; the top ten hold around 79%. This clonotype was recorded once. Its specificity is unknown. The sequenced material came from PBMCs, sequenced either directly or after in vitro stimulation (not recorded which). The TCR comes from a human donor in good health (CMV status not recorded). Some clones in this sample may be carry-over from other donors' samples.

CDR3 region: CASSPDILRNEQFF. The CDR3 DNA is TGTGCCAGCAGTCCAGACATCCTCCGGAATGAGCAGTTCTTC. V gene TRBV6-4 combines with J gene TRBJ2-1; D is ambiguous. The V end was cut by 5 bases, the J end by 7 bases, with 15 bases between. CDR3 size: 14 residues. Per germline, CDR1 MRHNA and CDR2 SNTAGT.